Detailed here is one T cell receptor (beta chain). Its antigen is still unknown. TCRdb keeps only in-frame clones here, not all; method: immunoSEQ multiplex PCR. The sample consists of about 22,000 clones, 75% to 85% of them appearing once. The data belong to a study of T cells in narcolepsy. General study results and limits: Same-patient CSF and blood CD4+ T cell clonotypes included HCRT-specific and TRIB2-specific autoreactive ones. Reportedly, autoreactive clonotypes were serially detected in patients' blood but not controls'.

This TCR was sampled from a human donor in good health. Source material: memory (CD45RA-) CD4+ T cells from blood.

Written as DNA, the CDR3 is TGTGCCAGCAGCTTGGCCCCCCCGGGAGCTTTCTTT. Its protein is CASSLAPPGAFF. This chain uses TRBV5-8 with TRBJ1-1; D is uncertain. Trimming removed 0 bases at V and 10 bases at J, with 10 bases between. This CDR3 is 12 amino acids long. Germline V gives CDR1 SGHTS, CDR2 YDEGEE.